This TCR beta chain was sequenced during a study of CD8+ T cells in alopecia areata. Study context: The study gave treated patients oral tofacitinib at 5 to 10 mg twice daily. A 6-month off-drug phase came after tofacitinib, which had lasted 6 to 18 months. Study results and limitations: For lesional scalp, especially alopecia totalis/universalis, clonality was higher than in normal scalp.

This clone was seen more than once but under ten times. Its antigen remains unknown. Unmatched junction bases numbered 9, after V lost 6 bases and J lost 19 bases. Germline-derived CDR1 and CDR2 are MNHEY and SMNVEV (reference sequence). The length of the CDR3 is 12 residues. Reverse transcribed after extraction, RNA yielded cDNA as the sequencing template. Using immunoSEQ multiplex PCR, the repertoire was profiled, and TCRdb retains in-frame clones only, with some absent. The table records 140,000 to 150,000 clones, around 60% of them present only once. Alopecia areata patients had lesional scalp punch biopsies and peripheral blood taken from them.

This sample comprised CD4+ T cells sorted from blood, obtained at week 0. The source of this sequence is a human donor with alopecia areata. This chain uses TRBV27 with TRBJ1-6; 10 positions agree with TRBD1. CDR3 protein: CASSDPGQGFHF. The DNA for the CDR3 is TGTGCCAGCAGCGACCCGGGACAGGGGTTTCACTTT.